Here is one T cell receptor (beta chain) with its context. The data derive from a study of T cell changes during pregnancy in multiple sclerosis. Clones were read by immunoSEQ multiplex PCR, and TCRdb kept only the in-frame ones, dropping some. Of tens of thousands of clones in the sample, 80% to 95% are singletons; the top ten hold roughly 2.2%. The length of the CDR3 is 12 residues. V was cut by 7 bases and J by 6 bases, with 9 bases left in between. The germline V gene encodes CDR1 SGHVS and CDR2 FQNEAQ. The sample in question was peripheral blood, obtained in the third trimester of pregnancy. The clonotype comes from a female donor with multiple sclerosis, enrolled in a pregnancy study. V gene TRBV7-8 combines with J gene TRBJ2-2; D gene ambiguous. The CDR3 protein is CASTIPPGELFF. The CDR3 nucleotides read TGTGCCAGCACCATTCCCCCCGGGGAGCTGTTTTTT.